This TCR beta chain was identified in a study of shared clonotypes between healthy human individuals. Germline CDR1 reads MNHNY; CDR2 reads SVGAGI (reference sequence). Trimming shortened V by 0 bases and J by 3 bases, and 12 bases separated the two germline ends. This CDR3 is built from 16 residues. Clones were read by immunoSEQ multiplex PCR, and TCRdb kept only the in-frame ones, dropping some. There are more than 500,000 clones in the sample; 85% to 95% occur only once, and around 0.12% lies in the top ten. CD8 cells regarded as naive lacked CD45RO, were positively chosen for CCR7, and omitted terminally differentiated effector memory CD45RA+ cells.

This sequence originates from a woman between 25 and 40 years old in good health. Sequencing used naive CD8+ T cells sorted from blood. The chain joins TRBV6-6 to TRBJ2-1; no definite D call. The chain's CDR3 is CASSYSAPEVYNEQFF. CDR3 nucleotide sequence: TGTGCCAGCAGTTACTCCGCCCCAGAGGTCTACAATGAGCAGTTCTTC.